These 5 T cell receptor beta chains were sequenced from one sample in a study of T-cell reconstitution after alpha-beta-depleted transplantation in children. Researchers prepared the TCRbeta library using unique molecular identifiers, the study reports. TCRdb re-derived calls from the PCR reads in MiXCR, one entry per CDR3 protein. The repertoire holds about 230,000 distinct CDR3 sequences, with 11% as singletons. Sequencing was performed on PBMCs, taken before TCRalphabeta/CD19-depleted stem cell transplant. All receptors come from a child younger than two with acute myeloid leukemia, due to receive a stem cell transplant.

This clonotype has more than one count but fewer than ten. This chain connects TRBV28 to TRBJ1-2, with D unclear. This CDR3 spans 12 amino acids. With 7 bases removed from V and 7 bases from J, the gap between germline ends came to 13 bases. Per the germline V gene, CDR1 is MDHEN and CDR2 is SYDVKM. CDR3 sequence (DNA): TGTGCCAGCAATCCCGGACCGCGTGGCTACACCTTC. It yields the protein CASNPGPRGYTF.

This rearrangement joins TRBV7-2 to TRBJ1-6; D gene uncertain. The germline V gene encodes CDR1 SGHTA and CDR2 FQGNSA. Trimming removed 1 base from V and 8 bases from J, with 12 bases in between. The CDR3 loop spans 15 amino acids. CDR3: CASSLGNVMDSPLHF. For the CDR3, the DNA is TGTGCCAGCAGCTTAGGGAATGTAATGGATTCACCCCTCCACTTT.

This chain uses TRBV11-1 with TRBJ2-1; tentative D call: TRBD1 (6 bases). The CDR3 sequence is 19 residues long. CDR1 SGHAT and CDR2 FQDESV come from the germline V gene (reference sequence). Deletions cut 2 bases from V and 0 bases from J, with 20 bases between. CDR3 sequence reads: CASSLQRQVTWSSYNEQFF. The CDR3 DNA sequence: TGTGCCAGCAGCTTACAGCGACAGGTCACCTGGAGCTCCTACAATGAGCAGTTCTTC.

This chain links TRBV6-6 with TRBJ2-7; 7 nucleotides agree with TRBD1. Trimming cost V 2 bases and J 4 bases; bases outside gene matches: 2. The CDR3 extends over 13 amino acids. The germline V gene has CDR1 MNHNY and CDR2 SVGAGI (reference sequence). In DNA form, the CDR3 reads TGTGCCAGCAGTTACCAGGACAGGTACGAGCAGTACTTC. The encoded protein is CASSYQDRYEQYF.

This clonotype was picked up many times. The CDR3 here is CASTYIAGKDYEQYF. The CDR3 nucleotides are TGTGCCAGCACCTACATAGCGGGGAAGGACTACGAGCAGTACTTC. The chain recombines TRBV27 with TRBJ2-7, with TRBD2 matching over 8 bases. Germline CDR1 MNHEY, CDR2 SMNVEV (reference sequence). With 7 bases clipped from V and 3 bases from J, the junction kept 11 bases outside the gene matches. The CDR3 consists of 15 residues.